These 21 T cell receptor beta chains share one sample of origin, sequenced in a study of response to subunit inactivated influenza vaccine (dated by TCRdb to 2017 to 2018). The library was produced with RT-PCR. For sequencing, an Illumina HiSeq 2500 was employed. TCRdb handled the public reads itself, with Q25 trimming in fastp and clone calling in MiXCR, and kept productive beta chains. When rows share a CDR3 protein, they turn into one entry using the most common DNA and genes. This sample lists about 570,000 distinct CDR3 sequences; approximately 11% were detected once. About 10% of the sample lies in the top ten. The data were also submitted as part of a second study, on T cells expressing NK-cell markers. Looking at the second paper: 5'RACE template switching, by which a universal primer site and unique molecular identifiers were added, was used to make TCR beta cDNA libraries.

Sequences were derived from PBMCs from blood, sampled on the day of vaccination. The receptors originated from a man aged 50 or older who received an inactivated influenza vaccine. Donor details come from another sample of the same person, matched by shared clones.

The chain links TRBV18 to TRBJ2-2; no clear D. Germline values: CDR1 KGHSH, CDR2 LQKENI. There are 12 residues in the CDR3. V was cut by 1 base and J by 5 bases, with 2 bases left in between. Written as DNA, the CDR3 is TGTGCCAGCTCACCACAAACCGGGGAGCTGTTTTTT. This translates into CASSPQTGELFF.

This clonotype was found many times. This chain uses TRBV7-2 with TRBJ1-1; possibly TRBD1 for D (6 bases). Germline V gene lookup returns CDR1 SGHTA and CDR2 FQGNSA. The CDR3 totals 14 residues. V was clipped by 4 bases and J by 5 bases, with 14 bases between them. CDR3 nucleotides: TGTGCCAGCAGCTCACAGGGAGGGGGGACTGAAGCTTTCTTT. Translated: CASSSQGGGTEAFF.

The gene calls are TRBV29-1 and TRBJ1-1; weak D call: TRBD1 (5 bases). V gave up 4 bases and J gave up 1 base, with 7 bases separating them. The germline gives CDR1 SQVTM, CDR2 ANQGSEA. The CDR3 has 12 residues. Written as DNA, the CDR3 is TGCAGCGTTGGGGGGACGAACACTGAAGCTTTCTTT. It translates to CSVGGTNTEAFF.

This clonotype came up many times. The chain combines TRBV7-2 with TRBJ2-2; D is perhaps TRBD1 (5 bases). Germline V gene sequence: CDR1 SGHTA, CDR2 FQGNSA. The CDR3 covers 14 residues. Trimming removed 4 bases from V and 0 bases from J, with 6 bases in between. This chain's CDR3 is CASSSTANTGELFF. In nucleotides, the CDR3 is TGTGCCAGCAGCTCGACAGCGAACACCGGGGAGCTGTTTTTT.

The CDR3 reads CASSLRTGGKGYTF. CDR3 DNA: TGTGCCAGCAGTTTGCGGACAGGGGGAAAGGGCTACACCTTC. The V gene is TRBV28, the J gene TRBJ1-2; 10 positions match TRBD1. Germline-derived CDR1 and CDR2 are MDHEN and SYDVKM. V was pared by 3 bases and J by 8 bases, with 6 bases of the junction left unmatched. The CDR3 covers 14 residues.

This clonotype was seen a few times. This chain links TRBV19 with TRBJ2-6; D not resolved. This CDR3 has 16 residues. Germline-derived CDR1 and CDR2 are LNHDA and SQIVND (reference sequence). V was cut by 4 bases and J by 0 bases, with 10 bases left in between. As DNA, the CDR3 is TGTGCCAGTAGTAACCCCGGGCTCTCTGGGGCCAACGTCCTGACTTTC. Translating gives CASSNPGLSGANVLTF.

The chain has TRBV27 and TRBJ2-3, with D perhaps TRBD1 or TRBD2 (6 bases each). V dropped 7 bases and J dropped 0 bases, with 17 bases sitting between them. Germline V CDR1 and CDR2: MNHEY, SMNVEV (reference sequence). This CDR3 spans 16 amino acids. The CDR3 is CASTLRGVGSTDTQYF. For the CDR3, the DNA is TGTGCCAGCACCCTGAGGGGGGTCGGAAGCACAGATACGCAGTATTTT.

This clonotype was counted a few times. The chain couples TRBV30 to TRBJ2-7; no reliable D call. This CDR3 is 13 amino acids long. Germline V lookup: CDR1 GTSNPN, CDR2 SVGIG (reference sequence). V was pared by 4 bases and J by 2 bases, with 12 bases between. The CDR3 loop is CAWTKGRAYEQYF. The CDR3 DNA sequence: TGTGCCTGGACGAAGGGAAGGGCCTACGAGCAGTACTTC.

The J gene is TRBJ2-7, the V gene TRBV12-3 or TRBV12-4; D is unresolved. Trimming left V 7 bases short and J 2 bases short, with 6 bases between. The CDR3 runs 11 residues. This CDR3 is CASTDAYEQYF. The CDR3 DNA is TGTGCCAGCACGGATGCCTACGAGCAGTACTTC.

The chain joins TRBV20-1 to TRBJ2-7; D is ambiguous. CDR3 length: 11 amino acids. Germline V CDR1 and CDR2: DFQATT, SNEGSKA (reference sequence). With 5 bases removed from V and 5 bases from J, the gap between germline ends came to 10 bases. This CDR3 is CSAPISHEQYF. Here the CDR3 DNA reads TGCAGTGCTCCGATCAGCCACGAGCAGTACTTC.

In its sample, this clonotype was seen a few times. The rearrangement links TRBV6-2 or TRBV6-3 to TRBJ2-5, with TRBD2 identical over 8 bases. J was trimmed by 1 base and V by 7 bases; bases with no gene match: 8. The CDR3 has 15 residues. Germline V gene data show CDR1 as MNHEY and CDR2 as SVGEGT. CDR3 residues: CASKDGGAPQETQYF. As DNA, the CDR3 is TGTGCCAGCAAAGACGGGGGGGCGCCCCAAGAGACCCAGTACTTC.

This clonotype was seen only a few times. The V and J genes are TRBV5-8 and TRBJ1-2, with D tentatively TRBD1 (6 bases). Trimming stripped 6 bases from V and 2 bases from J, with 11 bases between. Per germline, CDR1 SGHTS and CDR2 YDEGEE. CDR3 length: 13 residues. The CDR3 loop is CASIRGGNYGYTF. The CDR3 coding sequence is TGTGCCAGCATAAGGGGGGGCAACTATGGCTACACCTTC.

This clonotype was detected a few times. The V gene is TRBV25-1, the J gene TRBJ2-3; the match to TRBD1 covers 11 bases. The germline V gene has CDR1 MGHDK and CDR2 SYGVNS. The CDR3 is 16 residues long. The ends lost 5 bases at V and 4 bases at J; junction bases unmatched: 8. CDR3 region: CASSFRTGGRADTQYF. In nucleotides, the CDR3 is TGTGCCAGCAGTTTCCGGACAGGGGGCAGGGCAGATACGCAGTATTTT.

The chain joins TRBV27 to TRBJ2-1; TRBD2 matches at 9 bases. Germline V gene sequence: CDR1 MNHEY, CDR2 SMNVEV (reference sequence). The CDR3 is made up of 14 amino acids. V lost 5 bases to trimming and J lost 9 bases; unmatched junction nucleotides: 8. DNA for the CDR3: TGTGCCAGCAGTCCGGCTAGCGGGACGGGTGAGCAGTTCTTC. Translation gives CASSPASGTGEQFF.

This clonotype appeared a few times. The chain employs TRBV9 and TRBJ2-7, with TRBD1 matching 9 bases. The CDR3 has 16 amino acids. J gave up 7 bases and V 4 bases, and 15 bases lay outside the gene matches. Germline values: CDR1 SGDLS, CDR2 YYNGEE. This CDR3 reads CASSSSPGTGNGEQYF. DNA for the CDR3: TGTGCCAGCAGCTCTTCCCCCGGGACAGGGAATGGAGAGCAGTACTTC.

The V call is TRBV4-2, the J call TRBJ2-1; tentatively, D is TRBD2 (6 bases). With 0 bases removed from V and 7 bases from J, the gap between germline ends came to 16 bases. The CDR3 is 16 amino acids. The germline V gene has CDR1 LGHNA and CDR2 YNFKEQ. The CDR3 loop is CASSQEVGSRWNEQFF. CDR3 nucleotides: TGTGCCAGCAGCCAAGAAGTCGGGAGTAGGTGGAATGAGCAGTTCTTC.

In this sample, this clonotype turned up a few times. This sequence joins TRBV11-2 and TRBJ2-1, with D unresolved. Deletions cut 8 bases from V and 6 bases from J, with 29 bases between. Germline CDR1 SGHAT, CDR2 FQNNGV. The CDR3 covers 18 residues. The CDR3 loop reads CASRGVSITSPHGNEQFF. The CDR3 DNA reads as TGTGCCAGCCGTGGAGTATCCATCACGTCCCCGCATGGCAATGAGCAGTTCTTC.

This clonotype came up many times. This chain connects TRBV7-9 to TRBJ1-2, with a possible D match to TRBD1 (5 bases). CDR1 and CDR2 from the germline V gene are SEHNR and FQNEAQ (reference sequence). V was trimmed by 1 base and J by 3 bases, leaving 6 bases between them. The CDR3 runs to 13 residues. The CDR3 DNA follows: TGTGCCAGCAGCTTAGGACAGTACTATGGCTACACCTTC. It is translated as CASSLGQYYGYTF.

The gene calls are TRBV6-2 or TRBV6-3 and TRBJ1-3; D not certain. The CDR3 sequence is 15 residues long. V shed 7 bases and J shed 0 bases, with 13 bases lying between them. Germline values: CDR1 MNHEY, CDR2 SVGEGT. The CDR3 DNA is TGTGCCAGCACGCTCCCGCGATACTCTGGAAACACCATATATTTT. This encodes CASTLPRYSGNTIYF.

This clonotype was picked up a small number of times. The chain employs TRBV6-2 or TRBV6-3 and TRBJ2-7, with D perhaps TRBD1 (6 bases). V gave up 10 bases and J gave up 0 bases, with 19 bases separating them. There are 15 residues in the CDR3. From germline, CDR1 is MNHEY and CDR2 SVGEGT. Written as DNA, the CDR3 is TGTGCCACGTCAGACAGGTTGTACCCCTCCTACGAGCAGTACTTC. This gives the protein CATSDRLYPSYEQYF.

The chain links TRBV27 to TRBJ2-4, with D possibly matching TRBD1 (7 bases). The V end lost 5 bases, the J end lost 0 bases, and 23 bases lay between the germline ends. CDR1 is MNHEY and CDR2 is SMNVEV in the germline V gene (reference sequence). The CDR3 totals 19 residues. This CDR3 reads CASSPMRQGGFLAKNIQYF. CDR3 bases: TGTGCCAGCAGTCCTATGCGGCAGGGGGGCTTCCTAGCCAAAAACATTCAGTACTTC.